A selection of T cell receptor beta chains follows, all from one sample in a study of T cell responses to AZD1222 COVID-19 vaccine. Produced via immunoSEQ multiplex PCR; TCRdb's table is partial and in-frame only. The sample contains tens of thousands of clones, around 90% of which appear only once. This specimen consisted of peripheral blood, obtained on day 0 of AZD1222 vaccination. These TCRs come from an adult in good health. Both conserved end residues are part of each CDR3. D genes are given only for firm matches. The listing skips clone size in some rows; elsewhere it reads once, few, many or a size class.

abundance	v_gene	d_gene	j_gene	CDR3nt	CDR3aa
-	TRBV27	-	TRBJ1-1	TGTGCCAGCAGCTCAGGGGAGGGGTACACTGAAGCTTTCTTT	CASSSGEGYTEAFF
-	TRBV27	-	TRBJ1-2	TGTGCCAGCAGTTTAATGCAGGGAGGGGGCTATGGCTACACCTTC	CASSLMQGGGYGYTF
-	TRBV24-1	-	TRBJ2-2	TGTGCCACCAGTGATTTCCCAGGTCCAAGAGGTGCCGGGGAGCTGTTTTTT	CATSDFPGPRGAGELFF
-	TRBV6-2/TRBV6-3	-	TRBJ1-5	TGTGCCAGCAGTTACGGGGGGACTCAGCCCCAGCATTTT	CASSYGGTQPQHF
-	TRBV7-8	-	TRBJ1-1	TGTGCCAGCAGCCCCGTGTCCCCCGACGTAGAAGCTTTCTTT	CASSPVSPDVEAFF
once	TRBV7-6	-	TRBJ2-7	TGTGCCAGCAGCTTAAACCACTTACCATACGAGCAGTACTTC	CASSLNHLPYEQYF
-	TRBV10-3	TRBD1	TRBJ2-7	TGTGCCATCAGGGACGGGACAGGTCTAACCTACGAGCAGTACTTC	CAIRDGTGLTYEQYF
-	TRBV5-5	-	TRBJ2-7	TGTGCCAGCAGCAGCTCCCTCATGGCGGTAGGGCACGAGCAGTACTTC	CASSSSLMAVGHEQYF
-	TRBV4-2	-	TRBJ2-2	TGTGCCAGCAGCCAAGAACACAGGGCGAACACCGGGGAGCTGTTTTTT	CASSQEHRANTGELFF
-	TRBV6-1	-	TRBJ1-1	TGTGCCAGCAGTGAACGAGGATTAGGGAACACTGAAGCTTTCTTT	CASSERGLGNTEAFF
-	TRBV30	-	TRBJ1-2	TGTGCCTGGAAATACAACTATGGCTACACCTTC	CAWKYNYGYTF
-	TRBV3-1/TRBV3-2	TRBD1	TRBJ2-7	TGTGCCAGCAGCCGAGGGGGCTTGTCCTACGAGCAGTACTTC	CASSRGGLSYEQYF
-	TRBV10-3	-	TRBJ2-1	TGTGCCATCAGTGAGTCTACAGGGAATGAGCAGTTCTTC	CAISESTGNEQFF
-	TRBV10-1	-	TRBJ1-1	TGCGCCAGCAGTGAGGCTATAGGGACAACCCCCGCTGAAGCTTTCTTT	CASSEAIGTTPAEAFF
-	TRBV5-1	-	TRBJ1-4	TGCGCCAGCAGCCCAGGGGCAACTAATGAAAAACTGTTTTTT	CASSPGATNEKLFF
once	TRBV5-1	TRBD1	TRBJ1-1	TGCGCCAGCAGACGGACAGGGGCGAACACTGAAGCTTTCTTT	CASRRTGANTEAFF
-	TRBV4-1	-	TRBJ2-7	TGCGCCAGCAGCCAAGTCACGGGCAGGCGGTACTTC	CASSQVTGRRYF
-	TRBV25-1	-	TRBJ1-2	TGTGCCAGCAGTGTCGGGGGGCCCTATGGCTACACCTTC	CASSVGGPYGYTF
-	TRBV12-5	TRBD1	TRBJ2-1	TGTGCTAGTGGCCTTGGACAGGTCGTGCCCAATGAGCAGTTCTTC	CASGLGQVVPNEQFF
once	TRBV9	-	TRBJ1-2	TGTGCCAGCAGCGCCCAGACTCAAGGGGGAGGCTACACCTTC	CASSAQTQGGGYTF
-	TRBV3-1/TRBV3-2	-	TRBJ1-5	TGTGCCAGCAGCCAAGGGGCGAAGAGGAAGGATCAGCCCCAGCATTTT	CASSQGAKRKDQPQHF
-	TRBV5-6	-	TRBJ2-7	TGTGCCAGCAGCTTGGCCTACAGCTCCTACGAGCAGTACTTC	CASSLAYSSYEQYF
-	TRBV12-5	-	TRBJ2-2	TGTGCTAGTGGTGGGAATAGGGTTGACACCGGGGAGCTGTTTTTT	CASGGNRVDTGELFF
-	TRBV5-1	TRBD1	TRBJ1-4	TGCGCCAGCAGACCTAACAGGGGGCGAGAAAAACTGTTTTTT	CASRPNRGREKLFF
-	TRBV9	-	TRBJ2-7	TGTGCCAGCAGCGTAGACCCTGCCGGTACGGAGCAGTACTTC	CASSVDPAGTEQYF
-	TRBV10-3	-	TRBJ2-3	TGTGCCGAGTCGGGAGCCCCCACAGATACGCAGTATTTT	CAESGAPTDTQYF
-	TRBV6-2/TRBV6-3	TRBD2	TRBJ2-1	TGTGCCAGCAGTTCTCCGGGACTACGGGGGTTCTTC	CASSSPGLRGFF
-	TRBV7-8	TRBD1	TRBJ1-6	TGTGCCAGCAGCTTTGGACAGGGAGAAAATTCACCCCTCCACTTT	CASSFGQGENSPLHF
-	TRBV7-9	TRBD1	TRBJ1-1	TGTGCCAGCAGCTTCCAAACAGGGGGCACTGAAGCTTTCTTT	CASSFQTGGTEAFF
few	TRBV12-3/TRBV12-4	-	TRBJ1-4	TGTGCCAGCAGCTCAGGGATCGGAGAAAAACTGTTTTTT	CASSSGIGEKLFF
-	TRBV19	TRBD1	TRBJ1-1	TGTGCCAGTAGTATAGGGAGGGGGCTCGACACTGAAGCTTTCTTT	CASSIGRGLDTEAFF
-	TRBV30	TRBD1	TRBJ2-3	TGTGCCTGTACAGGGGTGAAGGGGACAGATACGCAGTATTTT	CACTGVKGTDTQYF
-	TRBV7-9	-	TRBJ1-1	TGTGCCAGCAGCCCGGACATGGGGACTGAAGCTTTCTTT	CASSPDMGTEAFF
-	TRBV11-3	-	TRBJ2-7	TGTGCCAGCAGCTCCCTCGAAAAGGACGAGCAGTACTTC	CASSSLEKDEQYF
-	TRBV19	-	TRBJ1-6	TGTGCCAGTAGTTCGCGTATTTGGCGCGATGATTCACCCCTCCACTTT	CASSSRIWRDDSPLHF
-	TRBV12-3/TRBV12-4	-	TRBJ1-2	TGTGCCAGCAGTTTAGGACAGGATGGCTACACCTTC	CASSLGQDGYTF
-	TRBV18	TRBD1	TRBJ2-7	TGTGCCAGCTCACACAGACAGGGGCAAAGCTACGAGCAGTACTTC	CASSHRQGQSYEQYF
-	TRBV20-1	-	TRBJ1-2	TGCAGTGGCGACATCCTCTATGGCTACACCTTC	CSGDILYGYTF
once	TRBV2	-	TRBJ1-4	TGTGCCAGCAGCACTTGGGGCGCGAGTGAAAAACTGTTTTTT	CASSTWGASEKLFF
-	TRBV6-6	TRBD2	TRBJ2-3	TGTGCCAGCAGTTACTCCGTGGCGGGGAGGGAAGATACGCAGTATTTT	CASSYSVAGREDTQYF
-	TRBV27	-	TRBJ2-3	TGTGCCAGCAGTTTTGGCTTGCGGTCCACAGATACGCAGTATTTT	CASSFGLRSTDTQYF
few	TRBV24-1	TRBD2	TRBJ2-5	TGTGCCACCAGTGACCCGCGGGGACTAGCGGGGGGGCCAGAGACCCAGTACTTC	CATSDPRGLAGGPETQYF
-	TRBV7-6	TRBD1	TRBJ1-1	TGTGCCAGCAGCTGGAGAGGGGGCCCGAACACTGAAGCTTTCTTT	CASSWRGGPNTEAFF
-	TRBV24-1	TRBD1	TRBJ2-2	TGTGCCACCAGTGACGTAATGACAGGGGTGAACACCGGGGAGCTGTTTTTT	CATSDVMTGVNTGELFF
-	TRBV9	-	TRBJ1-2	TGTGCCAGCAGCCAGGTTGGGGCCGGCTACACCTTC	CASSQVGAGYTF